This paragraph reports one T cell receptor (beta chain). Antigen unknown. The data are from a study of identical twins. General observations from the study: Fewer insertions characterized abundant cord blood beta clonotypes, whereas memory repertoires showed none. Twin pairs had excess sharing that was weaker in beta out-of-frame sequences.

Each CDR3 protein is one row after TCRdb ran MiXCR on the 5' RACE reads. The profile shows 1.5 million to 2 million distinct CDR3 sequences, around 29% of them singletons. The CDR3 contains 15 residues. The V end was cut by 0 bases, the J end by 2 bases, with 14 bases between. Germline V gene sequence: CDR1 DFQATT, CDR2 SNEGSKA (reference sequence). The specimen sequenced was cord blood. The clonotype originates from a newborn girl in good health. The chain links TRBV20-1 to TRBJ2-7; D is ambiguous. The CDR3 region is CSARDTWATPYEQYF. The CDR3, as DNA: TGCAGTGCTAGAGATACATGGGCTACTCCCTACGAGCAGTACTTC.